The T cell receptor (beta chain) under discussion was sequenced for a study of blood T cells in healthy people across ages. Study outcomes and limitations: Long-lived donors had more naive CD4+ cells and higher diversity than aged donors.

The CDR3 totals 15 residues. CDR1 is SGHVS, CDR2 FQNEAQ, per germline. V lost 5 bases to trimming and J lost 1 base; unmatched junction nucleotides: 7. The second PCR ran about 7 to 12 cycles with a sample-barcoded 5' primer and J-beta primers. Sequencing yielded, for each sample, at least 3 million paired-end reads carrying CDR3. Via MiXCR, TCRdb re-called the 5' RACE reads, giving one row per CDR3 protein. The sample lists around 520,000 distinct CDR3 sequences, roughly a quarter occurring once. This clonotype was seen more than once but under ten times. Its antigen is undetermined. These records were also assigned to another study, of T cells of mothers and their children. As reported in that work: The study obtained over 8 million TCR beta CDR3 reads per mother and some 3 million per child.

This clonotype was sampled from a boy between 2 and 10 years old in good health. The sample comprised blood. The rearrangement links TRBV7-8 to TRBJ1-1; 7 nucleotides agree with TRBD1. CDR3 protein: CASSPQGWTNTEAFF. The CDR3 bases are TGTGCCAGCAGCCCACAGGGGTGGACGAACACTGAAGCTTTCTTT.